This T cell receptor beta chain was found in a study of tumor-infiltrating lymphocytes in localized non-small cell lung cancer. Per the germline V gene, CDR1 is SEHNR and CDR2 is FQNEAQ (reference sequence). The CDR3 is 14 amino acids. The V end was cut by 2 bases, the J end by 0 bases, with 8 bases between. This clone was recorded once. The antigen remains undetermined. Broader study findings: Only some patients had TCR sequencing, depending on available tissue. Compared with uninvolved lung, tumors showed higher T cell infiltration by TCRbeta sequencing. No link was found between tumor T-cell fraction and recurrence-free survival. Immunotypes IM1 and IM2 had similar TCR-derived T-cell fractions.

Sequencing was performed with immunoSEQ multiplex PCR; in TCRdb, only in-frame clones are kept and a portion is missing. This table has 25,000 to 35,000 clones, approximately 85% appearing once. This clonotype originated in a human donor with non-small cell lung cancer. Sequencing input: lung tumor tissue. V is TRBV7-9 and J is TRBJ2-7, with a weak D call TRBD1 (6 bases). The DNA of the CDR3 is TGTGCCAGCAGCTTACAACAGGGCTCCTACGAGCAGTACTTC. It is translated as CASSLQQGSYEQYF. The whole variable domain, remainder taken from reference TRBV7-9 and TRBJ2-7, is DTGVSQNPRHKITKRGQNVTFRCDPISEHNRLYWYRQTLGQGPEFLTYFQNEAQLEKSRLLSDRFSAERPKGSFSTLEIQRTEQGDSAMYLCASSLQQGSYEQYFGPGTRLTVT.